Listed here is a single TCR beta chain. The target antigen is unknown. This CDR3 region has 15 residues. Germline-derived CDR1 and CDR2 are SGHDN and FVKESK. Trimming cost V 0 bases and J 6 bases; bases outside gene matches: 3. This sample is drawn from a study of T cell responses to AZD1222 COVID-19 vaccine. Study-level points and caveats: The breadth and depth of Spike-specific TCRs increased once two AZD1222 doses had been given.

Assay: immunoSEQ multiplex PCR; the TCRdb copy retains only in-frame clones and omits some. This sample carries tens of thousands of clones, approximately 91% of them seen once, and the ten largest clones take approximately 5.4%. The clonotype comes from an adult in good health. The sample in question was peripheral blood, obtained on day 0 of MenACWY control vaccination. The genes are TRBV14 and TRBJ2-4; 9 bases align to TRBD1. This chain's CDR3 is CASSQEGTGLNIQYF. CDR3 in DNA: TGTGCCAGCAGCCAAGAAGGGACAGGGCTAAACATTCAGTACTTC.